This TCR beta chain was found in a study of T cell repertoires in cytomegalovirus infection. On this clonotype: Antigen unknown.

TCRdb reprocessed the reads with MiXCR, giving one entry per CDR3 protein. Among approximately 110,000 distinct CDR3 sequences listed, 32% were seen once. The germline CDR1 and CDR2 sequences are SEHNR and FQNEAQ (reference sequence). The CDR3 has 12 residues. Trimming removed 5 bases from V and 4 bases from J, with 8 bases in between. The sequence was collected from a human donor in good health (CMV status not recorded). Some clones in this sample may be carry-over from other donors' samples. The input for sequencing was CD8+ T cells from cultured PBMCs, taken from culture after CMV antigen stimulation. J is TRBJ1-1 and V is TRBV7-9; D is unresolved. The CDR3 sequence is CASSVDPTEAFF. CDR3 DNA: TGTGCCAGCAGCGTTGACCCCACTGAAGCTTTCTTT.